Following are 2 T cell receptor beta chains from one sample sequenced in a study of shared clonotypes between healthy human individuals. Profiling relied on immunoSEQ multiplex PCR, and the TCRdb table lists in-frame clones only, not all of them. The data hold hundreds of thousands of clones, with approximately 79% observed a single time. The source material was memory CD4+ T cells sorted from blood. Subset: CD45RA-negative fraction. The receptors were sampled from a woman between 25 and 40 years old in good health.

This clone was counted once. This chain uses TRBV28 with TRBJ2-7; TRBD1 matches at 9 bases. The germline CDR1 and CDR2 sequences are MDHEN and SYDVKM. The CDR3 length is 15 residues. Unmatched junction bases numbered 6, after V lost 5 bases and J lost 1 base. The CDR3: CASSTRTGVSYEQYF. CDR3 nucleotides: TGTGCCAGCAGTACTAGGACAGGGGTTTCCTACGAGCAGTACTTC.

In its sample, this clone was seen once. The chain has TRBV7-9 and TRBJ2-3, with D unclear. Per the germline V gene, CDR1 is SEHNR and CDR2 is FQNEAQ (reference sequence). CDR3 length equals 15 residues. Between the trimmed V and J ends, which lost 0 bases and 2 bases, there was a span of 9 bases. The CDR3 sequence is CASSLAHTNTDTQYF. The DNA of the CDR3 is TGTGCCAGCAGCTTAGCGCACACTAACACAGATACGCAGTATTTT. Full variable domain (remainder filled in from reference TRBV7-9 and TRBJ2-3): DTGVSQNPRHKITKRGQNVTFRCDPISEHNRLYWYRQTLGQGPEFLTYFQNEAQLEKSRLLSDRFSAERPKGSFSTLEIQRTEQGDSAMYLCASSLAHTNTDTQYFGPGTRLTVL.